This T cell receptor beta chain was retrieved from a study of cytomegalovirus exposure and HLA in healthy donors. With respect to this clone: Its antigen is not known.

Study-wide findings and caveats: It was only CMV serostatus that was available as immune exposure information.

Vbeta (60) and Jbeta (13) primers were used in the PCR. TCRdb's copy holds only in-frame clones and misses some; the assay was immunoSEQ multiplex PCR. This sample has 150,000 to 200,000 clones; about 80% occur once, and the top ten carry 3.5% to 5%. The material sequenced was PBMCs. This sequence was found in a woman aged 25 to 39 in good health and CMV-seropositive.

The CDR3 reads CASSYSDRYQPQHF. In DNA, the CDR3 is TGTGCCAGCAGTTACTCAGACAGGTACCAGCCCCAGCATTTT. The rearrangement uses TRBV6-5 and TRBJ1-5, with D possibly matching TRBD1 (6 bases). With 0 bases removed from V and 7 bases from J, the gap between germline ends came to 10 bases. The CDR3 totals 14 residues. Germline V gene data show CDR1 as MNHEY and CDR2 as SVGAGI.